The 23 T cell receptor beta chains below all came from one sample that was sequenced in a study of cytomegalovirus exposure and HLA in healthy donors. This PCR relied on a set of 60 Vbeta primers and 13 Jbeta primers. The assay was immunoSEQ multiplex PCR, and TCRdb's table has in-frame clones only and misses some. The table has 140,000 to 150,000 clones, about 75% seen once. The sequencing input was PBMCs. The source is a man in his sixties in good health and CMV-seronegative.

The chain employs TRBV11-3 and TRBJ1-5; 7 bases agree with TRBD1. V trimming: 1 base; J trimming: 0 bases; junction bases outside the gene matches: 3. CDR3 length: 16 amino acids. Germline CDR1 reads SGHNT; CDR2 reads YENEEA. CDR3 sequence reads: CASSLGTGASNQPQHF. For the CDR3, the DNA is TGTGCCAGCAGCTTAGGTACAGGGGCTAGCAATCAGCCCCAGCATTTT.

This chain uses TRBV5-1 with TRBJ2-1, with D hard to call. Germline lookup yields CDR1 SGHRS and CDR2 YFSETQ. The CDR3 has 14 residues. V lost 0 bases, J lost 4 bases, and 8 bases lay in between. In DNA, the CDR3 is TGCGCCAGCAGCTTGGGTGCTCGGTACAATGAGCAGTTCTTC. Protein: CASSLGARYNEQFF. Variable domain in full (rest from reference TRBV5-1 and TRBJ2-1): KAGVTQTPRYLIKTRGQQVTLSCSPISGHRSVSWYQQTPGQGLQFLFEYFSETQRNKGNFPGRFSGRQFSNSRSEMNVSTLELGDSALYLCASSLGARYNEQFFGPGTRLTVL.

The chain recombines TRBV19 with TRBJ1-1, with D possibly TRBD1 on 5 matching bases. Trimming cost V 10 bases and J 0 bases, with 15 bases left between them. The germline V gene has CDR1 LNHDA and CDR2 SQIVND (reference sequence). This CDR3 contains 14 residues. In nucleotides, the CDR3 is TGTGCCACAGAGAAAGGGGATCTGAACACTGAAGCTTTCTTT. Encoded protein: CATEKGDLNTEAFF. The whole variable domain, filled in from reference TRBV19 and TRBJ1-1, reads DGGITQSPKYLFRKEGQNVTLSCEQNLNHDAMYWYRQDPGQGLRLIYYSQIVNDFQKGDIAEGYSVSREKKESFPLTVTSAQKNPTAFYLCATEKGDLNTEAFFGQGTRLTVV.

V usage is TRBV28 and J usage is TRBJ2-5, with D tentatively TRBD2 (5 bases). The CDR3 totals 15 residues. The germline V and J ends were trimmed by 1 base and 0 bases, with 9 bases remaining between them. The germline CDR1 and CDR2 sequences are MDHEN and SYDVKM. In DNA, the CDR3 is TGTGCCAGCAGTTTATCTGGGAGAGACCAAGAGACCCAGTACTTC. Translated: CASSLSGRDQETQYF.

The rearrangement uses TRBV28 and TRBJ1-1; D might be TRBD1 (5 bases). The CDR3 has 15 amino acids. In germline, CDR1 is MDHEN, CDR2 SYDVKM. With 3 bases removed from V and 1 base from J, the gap between germline ends came to 12 bases. CDR3 coding DNA: TGTGCCAGCAGTTTCCCCCAGGGTCCGAACACTGAAGCTTTCTTT. Translation: CASSFPQGPNTEAFF.

In its sample, this clone was seen a few times. This chain links TRBV2 with TRBJ2-7; 12 nucleotides agree with TRBD2. The CDR3 has 14 amino acids. Germline V gene data show CDR1 as SNHLY and CDR2 as FYNNEI. The V gene end was trimmed by 4 bases and the J gene end by 3 bases; junction bases not matched to a gene: 1. This chain's CDR3 is CASSGLAGVYEQYF. The CDR3 nucleotides read TGTGCCAGCAGTGGACTAGCGGGAGTCTACGAGCAGTACTTC.

This chain joins TRBV4-3 and TRBJ2-2; 9 nucleotides agree with TRBD2. The CDR3 has 15 residues. V was pared by 8 bases and J by 0 bases, with 4 bases of the junction left unmatched. CDR1 and CDR2 (germline): LGHNA, YSLEER. The CDR3 sequence is CASARLAANTGELFF. The CDR3 coding sequence is TGCGCCAGCGCCAGACTAGCGGCGAACACCGGGGAGCTGTTTTTT.

The chain links TRBV4-3 to TRBJ2-2; D possibly corresponds to TRBD2 (7 bases). Trimming removed 5 bases at V and 5 bases at J, with 27 bases between. This CDR3 has 19 residues. In germline, CDR1 is LGHNA, CDR2 YSLEER. In DNA form, the CDR3 reads TGCGCCAGCAGCGCTACTGCCTTTACCGGTGGGGGGGCGACCGGGGAGCTGTTTTTT. As protein: CASSATAFTGGGATGELFF.

V is TRBV10-3 and J is TRBJ2-1; 10 nucleotides align to TRBD2. The CDR3 spans 18 residues. The germline V gene encodes CDR1 ENHRY and CDR2 SYGVKD. Unmatched junction bases numbered 13, after V lost 0 bases and J lost 8 bases. CDR3 DNA sequence: TGTGCCATCAGTGAGTCGGATACTAGCGGGACTAAGGCCGATGAGCAGTTCTTC. It translates to CAISESDTSGTKADEQFF.

The rearrangement uses TRBV9 and TRBJ2-2; 9 bases agree with TRBD1. The CDR3 consists of 16 residues. Unmatched junction bases numbered 3, after V lost 0 bases and J lost 3 bases. Germline CDR1 reads SGDLS; CDR2 reads YYNGEE. The CDR3 coding sequence is TGTGCCAGCAGCGTAGATGGGACAGGGTACACCGGGGAGCTGTTTTTT. Translating it yields CASSVDGTGYTGELFF.

The genes are TRBV11-1 and TRBJ2-1; TRBD2 matches 11 bases. This CDR3 is built from 15 residues. CDR1 SGHAT and CDR2 FQDESV come from the germline V gene (reference sequence). V lost 3 bases and J lost 9; bases outside the gene matches: 7. The CDR3 spells CASSFTGTSGSEQFF. The CDR3 DNA follows: TGTGCCAGCAGCTTCACCGGGACTAGCGGATCTGAGCAGTTCTTC. The complete variable domain, with remaining parts taken from reference TRBV11-1 and TRBJ2-1, reads EAEVAQSPRYKITEKSQAVAFWCDPISGHATLYWYRQILGQGPELLVQFQDESVVDDSQLPKDRFSAERLKGVDSTLKIQPAELGDSAMYLCASSFTGTSGSEQFFGPGTRLTVL.

This clone was detected only a few times. This chain connects TRBV7-2 to TRBJ2-1, with 7 bases aligning to TRBD2. The CDR3 consists of 16 residues. Per the germline V gene, CDR1 is SGHTA and CDR2 is FQGNSA. Trimming removed 6 bases from V and 7 bases from J; junction bases left unmatched: 15. The CDR3 DNA reads as TGTGCCAGCAGTCGCAGACTAGCCCCCCCCCAAAATGAGCAGTTCTTC. Its translation is CASSRRLAPPQNEQFF.

The chain recombines TRBV28 with TRBJ1-2; 7 bases fit TRBD1. Germline-derived CDR1 and CDR2 are MDHEN and SYDVKM. CDR3 length: 13 amino acids. With 7 bases clipped from V and 2 bases from J, the junction kept 4 bases outside the gene matches. DNA for the CDR3: TGTGCCAGCATTTCGGGACAGAACTATGGCTACACCTTC. Protein: CASISGQNYGYTF.

This chain links TRBV7-9 with TRBJ2-7; D not resolved. The V end was cut by 1 base, the J end by 3 bases, with 10 bases between. The CDR3 sequence is 14 residues long. The germline gives CDR1 SEHNR, CDR2 FQNEAQ (reference sequence). The CDR3: CASSLVVTGYEQYF. In nucleotides, the CDR3 is TGTGCCAGCAGCTTAGTGGTGACGGGCTACGAGCAGTACTTC.

The rearrangement uses TRBV19 and TRBJ2-7; D unclear. CDR1 and CDR2 (germline): LNHDA, SQIVND (reference sequence). CDR3 length: 14 residues. Trimming shortened V by 0 bases and J by 3 bases, and 9 bases separated the two germline ends. CDR3 amino acids: CASSIDGDGYEQYF. The DNA for the CDR3 is TGTGCCAGTAGTATAGATGGAGACGGCTACGAGCAGTACTTC.

V usage is TRBV11-3 and J usage is TRBJ2-3; a weak D match, TRBD1 (6 bases). Germline-derived CDR1 and CDR2 are SGHNT and YENEEA. Trimming took off 5 bases at V and 1 base at J, with 16 bases between the two ends. The CDR3 is 16 amino acids. CDR3 region: CASSPRTVIGTDTQYF. The CDR3 DNA is TGTGCCAGCAGCCCCCGGACAGTCATTGGCACAGATACGCAGTATTTT. Drawing the rest from reference TRBV11-3 and TRBJ2-3, the complete variable domain is EAGVVQSPRYKIIEKKQPVAFWCNPISGHNTLYWYLQNLGQGPELLIRYENEEAVDDSQLPKDRFSAERLKGVDSTLKIQPAELGDSAVYLCASSPRTVIGTDTQYFGPGTRLTVL.

The rearrangement links TRBV5-5 to TRBJ1-5; 7 positions match TRBD1. Losses at the gene ends were 2 bases for V and 4 bases for J; bases not matched to a gene: 6. The CDR3 runs 15 residues. CDR1 SGHKS and CDR2 YYEKEE come from the germline V gene (reference sequence). In DNA form, the CDR3 reads TGTGCCAGCAGCTTAATACAGGGGCCAAATCAGCCCCAGCATTTT. It translates to CASSLIQGPNQPQHF.

The chain is built from TRBV27 and TRBJ1-1; tentatively, D is TRBD1 (5 bases). V was cut by 0 bases and J by 3 bases, with 14 bases left in between. The CDR3 loop spans 16 amino acids. The V gene's germline CDR1 is MNHEY and CDR2 SMNVEV (reference sequence). CDR3 nucleotides: TGTGCCAGCAGTTTATCGATGGGGGGTCAGGACACTGAAGCTTTCTTT. Protein product: CASSLSMGGQDTEAFF.

The rearrangement links TRBV9 to TRBJ2-7; D is possibly TRBD1 (5 bases). Looked up from germline, CDR1 is SGDLS and CDR2 is YYNGEE. This CDR3 has 14 amino acids. V lost 0 bases and J 6 bases, leaving 13 bases between the germline ends. This CDR3 is CASSVASGQGEQYF. CDR3 in DNA: TGTGCCAGCAGCGTAGCGTCTGGACAAGGCGAGCAGTACTTC.

This chain uses TRBV7-3 with TRBJ2-1; 12 bases are shared with TRBD2. This CDR3 comprises 16 residues. Germline trimming cut 2 bases from V and 8 bases from J; bases unmatched to any gene: 7. The germline V gene encodes CDR1 SGHTA and CDR2 FQGTGA. The CDR3 reads CASSLGGLAGSHEQFF. CDR3 bases: TGTGCCAGCAGCTTAGGTGGACTAGCGGGAAGCCATGAGCAGTTCTTC. The entire variable domain, with the rest obtained from reference TRBV7-3 and TRBJ2-1, is as follows: GAGVSQTPSNKVTEKGKYVELRCDPISGHTALYWYRQSLGQGPEFLIYFQGTGAADDSGLPNDRFFAVRPEGSVSTLKIQRTERGDSAVYLCASSLGGLAGSHEQFFGPGTRLTVL.

The rearrangement uses TRBV18 and TRBJ1-4; 7 nucleotides line up with TRBD1. CDR1 is KGHSH, CDR2 LQKENI, per germline. Trimming cost V 3 bases and J 10 bases; bases outside gene matches: 8. This CDR3 is built from 14 residues. CDR3 sequence (DNA): TGTGCCAGCTCACCTCAGGAAACAGGGGCAAAACTGTTTTTT. Protein sequence: CASSPQETGAKLFF.

The chain carries TRBV7-2 and TRBJ1-2, with TRBD1 as a possible D gene (5 bases). The CDR3 totals 14 residues. Germline V gives CDR1 SGHTA, CDR2 FQGNSA. V lost 2 bases and J 8 bases, leaving 15 bases between the germline ends. The CDR3 DNA follows: TGTGCCAGCAGCTTAAGAAGGGACGGGGGAGGCTACACCTTC. Its protein is CASSLRRDGGGYTF.

The CDR3 is CSVVQAYEQYF. For the CDR3, the DNA is TGCAGCGTTGTTCAGGCCTACGAGCAGTACTTC. V and J are TRBV29-1 and TRBJ2-7; no definite D call. The length of the CDR3 is 11 residues. Trimming removed 4 bases from V and 2 bases from J, with 6 bases in between. Germline CDR1 and CDR2: SQVTM and ANQGSEA.